This record concerns one T cell receptor beta chain sequence. The entry originates in a study of blood T cell repertoires in COVID-19. Overall study: COVID-19 samples collected from the United States, Italy and Spain covered acute and convalescent phases.

Enrolled through a virtual design, the participants were between roughly 18 and 95 years of age and came from about two dozen US areas. Participants' own reports of clinical history determined their cohort assignment. The data were produced by immunoSEQ multiplex PCR, yet TCRdb's version contains in-frame clones alone and is incomplete. This sample has roughly 430,000 clones; approximately 85% occur once, and the top ten carry approximately 2%. Specimen: PBMCs or T cells enriched from blood (not recorded which). The TCR sequence derives from a middle-aged woman with acute COVID-19.

The CDR3: CASSLERQSNEKLFF. CDR3 sequence (DNA): TGTGCCAGCAGCTTAGAAAGACAGAGTAATGAAAAACTGTTTTTT. The chain is built from TRBV7-6 and TRBJ1-4, with D perhaps TRBD1 (5 bases). V shed 1 base and J shed 4 bases, with 10 bases lying between them. The CDR3 totals 15 residues. Germline CDR1 and CDR2: SGHVS and FNYEAQ.